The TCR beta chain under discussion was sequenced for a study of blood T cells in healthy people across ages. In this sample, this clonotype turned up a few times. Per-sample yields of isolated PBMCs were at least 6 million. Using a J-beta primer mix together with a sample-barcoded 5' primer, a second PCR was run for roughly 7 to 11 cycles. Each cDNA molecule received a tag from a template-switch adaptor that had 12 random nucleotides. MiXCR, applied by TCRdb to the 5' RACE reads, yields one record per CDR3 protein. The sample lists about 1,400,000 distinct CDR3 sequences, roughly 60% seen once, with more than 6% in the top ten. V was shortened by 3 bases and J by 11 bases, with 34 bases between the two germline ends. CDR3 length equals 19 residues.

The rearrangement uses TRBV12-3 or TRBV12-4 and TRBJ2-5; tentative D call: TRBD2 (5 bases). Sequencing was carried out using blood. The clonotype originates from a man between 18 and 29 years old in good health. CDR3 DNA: TGTGCCAGCAGTTTCCGTCCCCTCGGGGTAGGGTCGCCCGTGGATAAGCAGTACTTC. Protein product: CASSFRPLGVGSPVDKQYF.